One T cell receptor (beta chain) is described in this entry. Looked up from germline, CDR1 is KGHSH and CDR2 is LQKENI. This CDR3 comprises 15 residues. V trimming: 4 bases; J trimming: 4 bases; junction bases outside the gene matches: 6. This entry is derived from a study of blood T cell repertoires in COVID-19. The overall study: Italy, Spain and the United States were the sources of the convalescent and acute COVID-19 samples. Nucleic acid was either cDNA or gDNA, and it came from T cells, B-cell-depleted T cells, or PBMCs.

TCRdb's table, derived via immunoSEQ multiplex PCR, lists solely in-frame clones and lacks some. The sample holds 60,000 to 65,000 clones; approximately 77% are singletons and the top ten take around 30%. The chain joins TRBV18 to TRBJ2-1; 8 positions agree with TRBD2. Sequenced input: peripheral blood. This clonotype originated in a human donor in a cohort sampled during active COVID-19. CDR3 bases: TGTGCCAGCTCACTAGCGGGGAACCTTTACAATGAGCAGTTCTTC. Translated, it gives CASSLAGNLYNEQFF.